This TCR beta chain was identified in a study of blood T cell repertoires in COVID-19. Study-wide background: Samples came from the United States, Italy and Spain, spanning acute and convalescent COVID-19. Sample material is recorded as cDNA or gDNA derived from T cells, B-cell-depleted T cells, or PBMCs.

Per the original data handling: Amplifying reference gene primers gave estimates of nucleated cell counts. Measured with immunoSEQ multiplex PCR; TCRdb has only the in-frame clones, and not every one. From that table come the V and J calls and clone size; the DNA was used to work out D and trimming. Of roughly 150,000 clones in the sample, roughly 90% were seen once. CDR1 is KGHDR and CDR2 is SFDVKD in the germline V gene. The CDR3 loop spans 14 amino acids. With V trimmed by 4 bases and J by 9 bases, 8 bases remained unmatched. This sequence originates from a woman in her sixties or seventies with acute or convalescent COVID-19. The specimen was peripheral blood. The rearrangement uses TRBV24-1 and TRBJ1-5, with 7 bases lining up with TRBD1. Here the CDR3 DNA reads TGTGCCACCAGTGACTCAGACAGGGTTTGGCCCCAGCATTTT. It encodes CATSDSDRVWPQHF.